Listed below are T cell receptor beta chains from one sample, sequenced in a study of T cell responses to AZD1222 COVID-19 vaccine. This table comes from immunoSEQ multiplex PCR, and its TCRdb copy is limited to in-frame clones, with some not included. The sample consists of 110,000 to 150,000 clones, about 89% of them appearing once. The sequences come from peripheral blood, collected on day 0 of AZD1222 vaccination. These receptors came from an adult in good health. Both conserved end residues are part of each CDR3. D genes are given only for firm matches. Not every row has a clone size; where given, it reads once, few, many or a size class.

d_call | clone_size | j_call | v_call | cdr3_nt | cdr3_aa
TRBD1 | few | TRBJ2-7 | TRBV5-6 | TGTGCCAGCAGCTTACTGGACAGGGGGCCCGCCCCGGTCTACGAGCAGTACTTC | CASSLLDRGPAPVYEQYF
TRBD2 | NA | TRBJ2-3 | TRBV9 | TGTGCCAGCAGCGTTAGCGGGGGGAAGGGAGATACGCAGTATTTT | CASSVSGGKGDTQYF
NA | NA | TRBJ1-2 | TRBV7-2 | TGTGCCAGCAGCGAAGGGTTAGGGGCAGCTAACTATGGCTACACCTTC | CASSEGLGAANYGYTF
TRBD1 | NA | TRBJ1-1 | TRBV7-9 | TGTGCCAGCAGCCTCAGCTCCAGGGGGACTGAAGCTTTCTTT | CASSLSSRGTEAFF
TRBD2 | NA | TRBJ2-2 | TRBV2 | TGTGCCAGCAGTGAAGAGACTAGCGGGGGGAACACCGGGGAGCTGTTTTTT | CASSEETSGGNTGELFF
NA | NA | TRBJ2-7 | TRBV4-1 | TGCGCCAGCAGCCAACATTACAGGGATCCCTCCTACGAGCAGTACTTC | CASSQHYRDPSYEQYF
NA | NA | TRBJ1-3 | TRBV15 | TGTGCCACCAGCAGAGATAAAGACTCCATATATTTT | CATSRDKDSIYF
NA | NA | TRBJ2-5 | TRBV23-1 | TGCGCCAGCAGTCAACCCCCCCGGGGAGCTCAAGAGACCCAGTACTTC | CASSQPPRGAQETQYF
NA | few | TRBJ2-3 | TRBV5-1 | TGCGCCAGCAGCATCGGGGGGCGCACAGATACGCAGTATTTT | CASSIGGRTDTQYF
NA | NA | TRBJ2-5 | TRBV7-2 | TGTGCCAGCAGCTTAGGTCGGTGGATGGAGACCCAGTACTTC | CASSLGRWMETQYF
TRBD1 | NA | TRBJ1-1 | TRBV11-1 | TGTGCCAGCAGCCCCGGGACAGGGAGGAGAGCTTTCTTT | CASSPGTGRRAFF
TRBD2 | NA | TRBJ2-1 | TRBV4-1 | TGCGCCAGCAGCCAAGGGGGGACTAGCGGGAAATCCTACAATGAGCAGTTCTTC | CASSQGGTSGKSYNEQFF
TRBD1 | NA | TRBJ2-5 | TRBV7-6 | TGTGCCAGCAGCTTAGTGGGGACAGGGCTGTTTGGGGAGACCCAGTACTTC | CASSLVGTGLFGETQYF
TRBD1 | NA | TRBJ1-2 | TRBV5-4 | TGTGCCAGCAGTGTACCGGGACAGGGATTAGGCGACTATGGCTACACCTTC | CASSVPGQGLGDYGYTF
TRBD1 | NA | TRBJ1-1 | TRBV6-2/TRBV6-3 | TGTGCCAGCAGTTATCCACAGGGGCCTGAAGCTTTCTTT | CASSYPQGPEAFF
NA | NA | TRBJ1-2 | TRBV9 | TGTGCCAGCCCCCTAAGTACAGGGAGGGCGAAAGGCTACACCTTC | CASPLSTGRAKGYTF
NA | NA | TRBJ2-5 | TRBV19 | TGTGCCAGTACCGCTAGAGGGGCTATAGGGGAGACCCAGTACTTC | CASTARGAIGETQYF
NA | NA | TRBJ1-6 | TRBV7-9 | TGTGCCAGCAGCCAAGGGGCCAGGGGAGATTCACCCCTCCACTTT | CASSQGARGDSPLHF
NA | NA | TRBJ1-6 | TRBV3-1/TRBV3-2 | TGTGCCAGCAGCCAAGGGGTCGTAAATTCACCCCTCCACTTT | CASSQGVVNSPLHF
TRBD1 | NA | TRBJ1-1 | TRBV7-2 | TGTGCCAGCAGCTTTCAGGGGGGAACCACTGAAGCTTTCTTT | CASSFQGGTTEAFF
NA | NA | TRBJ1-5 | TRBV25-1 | TGTGCCAGCAGTGATGCCCGGTTGGATCAGCCCCAGCATTTT | CASSDARLDQPQHF
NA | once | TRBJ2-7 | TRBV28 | TGTGCCAGCAGTTTATGGGTGCGCGAGCAGTACTTC | CASSLWVREQYF
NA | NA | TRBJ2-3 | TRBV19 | TGTGCCAGTAGTATCGGGGCCAGCACAGATACGCAGTATTTT | CASSIGASTDTQYF
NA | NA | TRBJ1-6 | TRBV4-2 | TGTGCCAGCAGCCTAAACAGGAGGGAGAATAATTCACCCCTCCACTTT | CASSLNRRENNSPLHF
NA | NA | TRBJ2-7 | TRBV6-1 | TGTGCCAGCAGTGATAATTTCGGAGCCTACGAGCAGTACTTC | CASSDNFGAYEQYF
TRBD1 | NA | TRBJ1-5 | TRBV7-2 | TGTGCCAGCAGCTTAACTGGGACAGGGGGCAGGCAGCCCCAGCATTTT | CASSLTGTGGRQPQHF
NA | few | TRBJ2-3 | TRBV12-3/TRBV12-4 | TGTGCCAGCAGTTTTCTGGCAGATACGCAGTATTTT | CASSFLADTQYF
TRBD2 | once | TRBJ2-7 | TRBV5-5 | TGTGCCAGCAGCTTGGGACTAGCACCTGAGTACGAGCAGTACTTC | CASSLGLAPEYEQYF
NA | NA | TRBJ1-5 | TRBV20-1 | TGCAGTGCTAGTACCGGCAGGGTTAATCAGCCCCAGCATTTT | CSASTGRVNQPQHF
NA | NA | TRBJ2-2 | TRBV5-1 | TGCGCCAGCAGCTGGGAATCCGGGGAGCTGTTTTTT | CASSWESGELFF
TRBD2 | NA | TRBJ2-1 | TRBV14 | TGTGCCAGCAGCCAAGGGAGCGGGGGGGCCTACAATGAGCAGTTCTTC | CASSQGSGGAYNEQFF
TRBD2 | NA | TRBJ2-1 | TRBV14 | TGTGCCAGCAGCCAGGGAAGGACTAGCGGCACTGAGCAGTTCTTC | CASSQGRTSGTEQFF
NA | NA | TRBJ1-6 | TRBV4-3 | TGCGCCAGCAGCCTGTGGACAGATAATTCACCCCTCCACTTT | CASSLWTDNSPLHF
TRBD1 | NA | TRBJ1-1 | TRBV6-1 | TGTGCCAGCAGTGCTCACAACACCTGGGACAGAAGCACTGAAGCTTTCTTT | CASSAHNTWDRSTEAFF
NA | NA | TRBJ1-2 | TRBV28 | TGTGCCAGCCATACCTCAGGGGAAGGGGTGGCCTATGGCTACACCTTC | CASHTSGEGVAYGYTF
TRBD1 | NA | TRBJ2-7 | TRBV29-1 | TGCAGCGTTGAAGGGGACAGCAGCTCCTACGAGCAGTACTTC | CSVEGDSSSYEQYF
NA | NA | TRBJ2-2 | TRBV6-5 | TGTGCCAGCAGCCTGGCCCATGGGGCCGGGGAGCTGTTTTTT | CASSLAHGAGELFF
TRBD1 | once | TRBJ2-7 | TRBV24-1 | TGTGCCACCAGTGATTCGGACAGGGGGCGAGTCTACGAGCAGTACTTC | CATSDSDRGRVYEQYF
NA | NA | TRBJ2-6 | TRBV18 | TGTGCCAGCTCACCTCCTACGGGGAGCTTGCTTCGCGGGGCCAACGTCCTGACTTTC | CASSPPTGSLLRGANVLTF
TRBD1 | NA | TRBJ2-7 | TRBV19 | TGTGCCAGTAGCCCGGACAGGGGGTTTGTCGAGCAGTACTTC | CASSPDRGFVEQYF
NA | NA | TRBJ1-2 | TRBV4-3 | TGCGCCAGCAGCCAAGCGGAGTTTGGGAACTATGGCTACACCTTC | CASSQAEFGNYGYTF
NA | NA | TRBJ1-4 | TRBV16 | TGTGCCAGCAGCCAATCTATACAGGGCGTCGGTAATGAAAAACTGTTTTTT | CASSQSIQGVGNEKLFF
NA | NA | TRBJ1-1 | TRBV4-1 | TGCGCCAGCAGCCAAGAACGCCTCATGAACACTGAAGCTTTCTTT | CASSQERLMNTEAFF
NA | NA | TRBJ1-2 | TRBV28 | TGTGCCAGCAGTACTCGGGCCGGTAACTATGGCTACACCTTC | CASSTRAGNYGYTF
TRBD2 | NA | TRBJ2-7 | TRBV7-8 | TGTGCCAGCAGCTTACTGGCGGGAGCCTCCTACGAGCAGTACTTC | CASSLLAGASYEQYF
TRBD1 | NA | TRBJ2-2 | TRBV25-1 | TGTGCCAGCAGTGACCCCGGACAGGGTGGCGGGGAGCTGTTTTTT | CASSDPGQGGGELFF
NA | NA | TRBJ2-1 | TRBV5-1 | TGCGCCAGCAGCTTGGTCTGGGGTGGAAACGAGCAGTTCTTC | CASSLVWGGNEQFF
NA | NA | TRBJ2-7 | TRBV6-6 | TGTGCCAGCAGTTATAGTCAGGGACCCGCCTACGAGCAGTACTTC | CASSYSQGPAYEQYF
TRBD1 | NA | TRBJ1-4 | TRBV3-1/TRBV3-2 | TGTGCCAGCAAGGGGGACAGGGATAATGAAAAACTGTTTTTT | CASKGDRDNEKLFF
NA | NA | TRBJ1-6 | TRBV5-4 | TGTGCCAGCAGCTTGGATCGGGGTTTGAATTCACCCCTCCACTTT | CASSLDRGLNSPLHF